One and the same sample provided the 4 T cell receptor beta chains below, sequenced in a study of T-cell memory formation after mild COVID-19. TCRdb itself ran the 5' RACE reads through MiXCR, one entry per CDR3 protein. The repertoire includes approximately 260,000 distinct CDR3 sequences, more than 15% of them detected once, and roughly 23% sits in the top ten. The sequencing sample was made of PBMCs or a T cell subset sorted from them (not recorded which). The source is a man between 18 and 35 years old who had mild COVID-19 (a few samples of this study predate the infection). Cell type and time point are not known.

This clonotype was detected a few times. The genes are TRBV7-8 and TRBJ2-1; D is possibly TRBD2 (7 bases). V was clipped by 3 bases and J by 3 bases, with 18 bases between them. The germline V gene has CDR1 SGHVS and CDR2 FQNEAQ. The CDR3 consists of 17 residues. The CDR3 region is CASSLATRGGSYNEQFF. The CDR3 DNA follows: TGTGCCAGCAGCTTGGCCACTAGGGGGGGCAGCTACAATGAGCAGTTCTTC.

CDR3 sequence (DNA): TGTGCCAGCAGCCCCTCATTTGGTAGCGGGGGCGAGACCCAGTACTTC. It codes for CASSPSFGSGGETQYF. V usage is TRBV7-2 and J usage is TRBJ2-5, with TRBD2 matching 9 bases. Looked up from germline, CDR1 is SGHTA and CDR2 is FQGNSA. V lost 5 bases to trimming and J lost 5 bases; unmatched junction nucleotides: 12. CDR3 length: 16 residues.

This CDR3 is CSARKQVGALRETQYF. DNA of the CDR3: TGCAGTGCTAGGAAGCAAGTCGGAGCGCTGAGAGAGACCCAGTACTTC. This rearrangement joins TRBV20-1 to TRBJ2-5; unclear D gene. The CDR3 contains 16 residues. Per germline, CDR1 DFQATT and CDR2 SNEGSKA (reference sequence). Trimming took 3 bases from V and 4 from J, leaving 21 bases between them.

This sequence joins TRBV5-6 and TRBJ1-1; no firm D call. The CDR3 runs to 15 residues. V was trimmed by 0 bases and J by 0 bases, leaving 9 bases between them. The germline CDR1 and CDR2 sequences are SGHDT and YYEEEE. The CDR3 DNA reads TGTGCCAGCAGCTTGGCCCGGGAATTGAACACTGAAGCTTTCTTT. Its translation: CASSLARELNTEAFF.